This T cell receptor (beta chain) appears in the sequencing data of a study of T cell responses to AZD1222 COVID-19 vaccine. Note on this clone: Its cognate antigen is unknown.

Study-wide results and caveats: Seropositive at baseline were only five or six AZD1222 recipients.

The protocol was immunoSEQ multiplex PCR, while the TCRdb copy is restricted to in-frame clones and leaves out a portion. The data hold some 120,000 clones, with about 94% observed a single time. The receptor was derived from an adult in good health. The source was peripheral blood, collected on day 0 of AZD1222 vaccination.

The CDR3 region is CASVPSIFQPQHF. CDR3 nucleotide sequence: TGTGCCAGCGTACCTTCTATATTTCAGCCCCAGCATTTT. The J gene is TRBJ1-5, the V gene TRBV6-5; D not certain. V lost 8 bases and J lost 6, with 14 bases in between. This CDR3 region has 13 residues. The germline V gene has CDR1 MNHEY and CDR2 SVGAGI.